This T cell receptor (beta chain) came from a study of blood T cell repertoires in COVID-19. Study in general: From the United States, Italy and Spain came samples of acute and convalescent COVID-19.

This clone appeared a few times. The authors' processing: Nucleated cell number was recorded as an estimate derived from reference gene primer amplification. Clones were sequenced by immunoSEQ multiplex PCR, and TCRdb holds only the in-frame ones, with some missing. Clonal size and the V and J genes are those of that table, whereas D and trimming came from the DNA. This table has 190,000 or so clones, about 87% appearing once. The CDR3 totals 16 residues. CDR1 and CDR2 (germline): MNHEY, SVGEGT. V shed 0 bases and J 6 bases; nucleotides not matched to a gene: 4. The sequence derives from a young woman who had recovered from COVID-19. Input material: peripheral blood. The genes are TRBV6-2 or TRBV6-3 and TRBJ1-6, with 8 bases identical to TRBD1. The CDR3, as DNA: TGTGCCAGCAGTTACTCTTCGACAGGGGCTAATTCACCCCTCCACTTT. Encoded protein: CASSYSSTGANSPLHF.